This TCR beta chain was retrieved from a study of blood T cell repertoires in COVID-19. In the original workflow: For nucleated cells, counts were estimated from reference gene primer amplification. Generated by immunoSEQ multiplex PCR, the TCRdb table keeps only in-frame clones and is missing some. For V, J and clone size, that table is used; D and trimming come from the DNA. The sample shows about 410,000 clones, about nine tenths of them seen only once. Per the germline V gene, CDR1 is LGHNA and CDR2 is YNFKEQ. There are 16 residues in the CDR3. V was cut by 0 bases and J by 2 bases, with 11 bases left in between.

The V gene is TRBV4-2, the J gene TRBJ1-5; D may be TRBD1 (6 bases). The specimen was peripheral blood. The TCR was taken from a woman aged 25 to 39 with active or convalescent COVID-19. The CDR3 DNA reads TGTGCCAGCAGCCAAGAGAGGGGGAAGGGCAATCAGCCCCAGCATTTT. It translates to CASSQERGKGNQPQHF.